Listed here are 21 T cell receptor beta chains from one sample, sequenced in a study of blood T cell repertoires in COVID-19 (dated by TCRdb to the early 2020s). Library prep was done by the immunoSEQ multiplex PCR assay. TCRdb stores this immuneACCESS table with in-frame sequences only. Part of the clones is absent; in the studies checked, under half of the shortfall reflects unresolved V genes, and no reason is known for the rest. The sample records fewer than 200,000 clones, about 90% of which are singletons. The top ten hold roughly 9% of the sample. Material: PBMCs or T cells enriched from blood (not recorded which). Source of these receptors: a woman younger than 30 who had recovered from COVID-19.

This rearrangement joins TRBV28 to TRBJ1-2; D is possibly TRBD1 (5 bases). Germline V gene sequence: CDR1 MDHEN, CDR2 SYDVKM. The CDR3 has 12 amino acids. With 5 bases removed from V and 9 bases from J, the gap between germline ends came to 13 bases. The CDR3 loop reads CASSGDSGRYTF. The CDR3 coding sequence is TGTGCCAGCAGTGGGGACTCAGGTCGCTACACCTTC.

The rearrangement joins TRBV10-3 to TRBJ1-2, with 7 bases aligning to TRBD1. The V and J ends lost 4 bases and 3 bases, in that order; junction bases with no gene match: 5. Germline CDR1 and CDR2: ENHRY and SYGVKD. The CDR3 runs to 14 residues. The CDR3 nucleotides read TGTGCCATCAGTGGACAGGGTGGCGACTATGGCTACACCTTC. Its translation is CAISGQGGDYGYTF.

The chain links TRBV6-5 to TRBJ2-3, with TRBD1 identical over 7 bases. Trimming at V came to 2 bases and at J to 4 bases, leaving 6 bases not matched to a gene. The CDR3 totals 15 residues. Germline CDR1 is MNHEY and CDR2 is SVGAGI. CDR3 nucleotide sequence: TGTGCCAGCAGTTACGGGACAGCCGGGGCAGATACGCAGTATTTT. It is translated as CASSYGTAGADTQYF.

V is TRBV24-1 and J is TRBJ2-3; D may be TRBD2 (6 bases). CDR1 and CDR2 (germline): KGHDR, SFDVKD. The CDR3 has 17 amino acids. Trimming took off 4 bases at V and 5 bases at J, with 21 bases between the two ends. CDR3 in DNA: TGTGCCACCAGTGAAAGGCCCGGCGGGGTCAGTAAAGATACGCAGTATTTT. Translation gives CATSERPGGVSKDTQYF.

The chain has TRBV28 and TRBJ2-1; TRBD2 matches at 8 bases. The CDR3 covers 15 residues. Germline V gives CDR1 MDHEN, CDR2 SYDVKM. V was pared by 6 bases and J by 9 bases, with 13 bases of the junction left unmatched. CDR3 DNA sequence: TGTGCCAGCAGCTCCAGTGGTGGTAGCGGGATTGAGCAGTTCTTC. This sequence encodes CASSSSGGSGIEQFF. Based on the CDR3 plus reference TRBV28 and TRBJ2-1, the full variable domain is DVKVTQSSRYLVKRTGEKVFLECVQDMDHENMFWYRQDPGLGLRLIYFSYDVKMKEKGDIPEGYSVSREKKERFSLILESASTNQTSMYLCASSSSGGSGIEQFFGPGTRLTVL.

The V call is TRBV28, the J call TRBJ2-6; unclear D gene. Trimming shortened V by 3 bases and J by 4 bases, and 10 bases separated the two germline ends. Germline-derived CDR1 and CDR2 are MDHEN and SYDVKM. This CDR3 is 15 amino acids long. CDR3 coding DNA: TGTGCCAGCAGTTTTACAGTTTCGGGGGCCAACGTCCTGACTTTC. Amino acid sequence: CASSFTVSGANVLTF.

The chain joins TRBV28 to TRBJ1-5, with D tentatively TRBD1 (6 bases). The V gene's germline CDR1 is MDHEN and CDR2 SYDVKM. Trimming removed 3 bases from V and 5 bases from J, with 11 bases in between. The CDR3 is made up of 14 amino acids. The CDR3 nucleotides are TGTGCCAGCAGTTTCGGGACAACACATCAGCCCCAGCATTTT. It encodes CASSFGTTHQPQHF.

The rearrangement uses TRBV7-9 and TRBJ1-4; 8 nucleotides line up with TRBD1. CDR1 SEHNR and CDR2 FQNEAQ come from the germline V gene (reference sequence). V was pared by 5 bases and J by 0 bases, with 8 bases of the junction left unmatched. CDR3 length: 17 amino acids. Here the CDR3 DNA reads TGTGCCAGCAGCGTCCGAGGACAGGGTGCAACTAATGAAAAACTGTTTTTT. It encodes CASSVRGQGATNEKLFF.

This rearrangement joins TRBV5-5 to TRBJ2-7, with 9 bases matching TRBD1. Germline CDR1 is SGHKS and CDR2 is YYEKEE (reference sequence). V was clipped by 4 bases and J by 3 bases; unmatched bases: 5. CDR3 length equals 14 residues. CDR3 residues: CASSPDRGFYEQYF. CDR3 DNA: TGTGCCAGCAGCCCTGACAGGGGGTTCTACGAGCAGTACTTC.

This clone was counted a few times. The V gene is TRBV10-1, the J gene TRBJ2-5; 9 bases match TRBD2. In germline, CDR1 is WNHNN, CDR2 SYGVQD (reference sequence). V gave up 4 bases and J gave up 5 bases; unmatched junction bases: 5. The CDR3 length is 14 residues. The CDR3 nucleotides are TGCGCCAGCAGTGGCGGGGGGGCAGGGGAGACCCAGTACTTC. The encoded protein is CASSGGGAGETQYF.

This chain's CDR3 is CASSLVAGRDPYEQYF. The CDR3 DNA reads TGTGCCAGCAGCTTAGTAGCGGGCAGGGACCCCTACGAGCAGTACTTC. This sequence joins TRBV7-2 and TRBJ2-7, with 7 bases matching TRBD2. Germline V gene sequence: CDR1 SGHTA, CDR2 FQGNSA. J was trimmed by 2 bases and V by 1 base; bases with no gene match: 8. The CDR3 length is 16 residues.

The chain is built from TRBV30 and TRBJ1-5, with D possibly TRBD1 on 6 matching bases. V lost 3 bases to trimming and J lost 4 bases, with 22 bases between them. The CDR3 is 17 amino acids. Per germline, CDR1 GTSNPN and CDR2 SVGIG (reference sequence). CDR3 amino acids: CAWREGVGGQTNQPQHF. In DNA form, the CDR3 reads TGTGCCTGGAGGGAAGGGGTAGGCGGACAGACAAATCAGCCCCAGCATTTT.

This clone appeared a few times. CDR3 region: CASSPGLAGTYNEQFF. In nucleotides, the CDR3 is TGTGCCAGCAGCCCGGGACTAGCGGGGACCTACAATGAGCAGTTCTTC. The V gene is TRBV3-1 (or the pseudogene TRBV3-2), the J gene TRBJ2-1; 13 nucleotides agree with TRBD2. The trim removed 4 bases at V and 2 bases at J, leaving 2 bases unmatched. The CDR3 consists of 16 residues. Germline V gene lookup returns CDR1 LGHDT and CDR2 YNNKEL (reference sequence).

J is TRBJ1-6 and V is TRBV14, with TRBD1 as a possible D gene (5 bases). CDR3 size: 17 residues. V was pared by 4 bases and J by 6 bases, with 19 bases between. In germline, CDR1 is SGHDN, CDR2 FVKESK. CDR3 in DNA: TGTGCCAGCAGCCCCTCGCTCCTCGGGGGTAGTAATTCACCCCTCCACTTT. This codes for CASSPSLLGGSNSPLHF.

The chain recombines TRBV7-2 with TRBJ1-6; tentative D call: TRBD1 (6 bases). V lost 1 base and J lost 9, with 13 bases in between. This CDR3 contains 15 residues. Germline V gives CDR1 SGHTA, CDR2 FQGNSA. The CDR3 DNA sequence: TGTGCCAGCAGCTTAGACAGGGATGTTAGTTCACCCCTCCACTTT. It codes for CASSLDRDVSSPLHF.

J is TRBJ1-1 and V is TRBV5-5, with TRBD1 identical over 8 bases. The CDR3 totals 14 residues. Trimming cost V 3 bases and J 5 bases; bases outside gene matches: 6. Germline loops: CDR1 SGHKS, CDR2 YYEKEE (reference sequence). In DNA, the CDR3 is TGTGCCAGCAGCTCAGGACAGGGTGGGACTGAAGCTTTCTTT. Translation gives CASSSGQGGTEAFF.

This chain links TRBV6-6 with TRBJ1-3; TRBD1 aligns across 8 bases. In germline, CDR1 is MNHNY, CDR2 SVGAGI (reference sequence). With V trimmed by 6 bases and J by 8 bases, 12 bases remained unmatched. This CDR3 spans 15 amino acids. CDR3 residues: CASRHPGGASDTIYF. DNA for the CDR3: TGTGCCAGCAGACACCCAGGGGGCGCTTCGGACACCATATATTTT.

The rearrangement links TRBV4-1 to TRBJ1-3, with D tentatively TRBD1 (5 bases). The CDR3 contains 16 residues. V was trimmed by 0 bases and J by 1 base, leaving 10 bases between them. CDR1 and CDR2 from the germline V gene are MGHRA and YSYEKL. The CDR3 sequence is CASSQDRVRSGNTIYF. CDR3 coding DNA: TGCGCCAGCAGCCAAGACAGGGTACGGTCTGGAAACACCATATATTTT.

The genes are TRBV3-1 (or the pseudogene TRBV3-2) and TRBJ2-5; D is uncertain. Trimming removed 4 bases from V and 2 bases from J, with 14 bases in between. Germline-derived CDR1 and CDR2 are LGHDT and YNNKEL (reference sequence). The CDR3 has 15 residues. The CDR3 loop reads CASSLKWRPQETQYF. As DNA, the CDR3 is TGTGCCAGCAGCCTAAAATGGCGGCCACAAGAGACCCAGTACTTC.

The chain carries TRBV6-1 and TRBJ1-1; a possible D gene is TRBD1 (5 bases). The CDR3 consists of 16 residues. Deletions cut 2 bases from V and 4 bases from J, with 17 bases between. Germline CDR1 is MNHNS and CDR2 is SASEGT. The chain's CDR3 is CASSENPPGGGTEAFF. In DNA, the CDR3 is TGTGCCAGCAGTGAAAACCCCCCGGGGGGGGGCACTGAAGCTTTCTTT.

The V and J genes are TRBV11-2 and TRBJ1-3; no clear D. V lost 5 bases to trimming and J lost 4 bases, with 15 bases between them. The CDR3 consists of 15 residues. Germline V gene lookup returns CDR1 SGHAT and CDR2 FQNNGV. DNA of the CDR3: TGTGCCAGCAGCCTACCTAGGGCGGGGGGAAACACCATATATTTT. Encoded protein: CASSLPRAGGNTIYF.